This TCR beta chain derives from a study of blood T cells in healthy people across ages (dated by TCRdb to between 2014 and 2017). In terms of the full investigation: In model experiments, template switching captured about one uniquely barcoded TCR beta cDNA molecule for every two T cells. Two additional independent replicas of 1 million unique cDNA reads from the same blood draw were analyzed for two donors (one aged 18 to 29 and one aged 80 or older). The study measured age-related changes in TCR beta repertoire diversity using deep sequencing normalized with unique cDNA molecular identifiers. Four age groups were formed from the donors: young (average about 15 years), middle-aged (around 41), aged (more than 55) and long-lived (approximately 78). Donors of different ages were randomly distributed across sequencing lanes to avoid experimental bias. Results and caveats for the whole study, not just this receptor: The long-lived group showed more naive CD4+ T cells, fewer expanded clones and increased TCR diversity than the aged group, suggesting age selection. Bulk unsorted PBMC profiling prevented conclusive comparison of naive and antigen-experienced compartments. Donor CMV infection status was unknown, potentially confounding age-related changes in expanded clonotypes. As age increased, observed TCR beta diversity per million T cells dropped in a roughly linear way, and a significant reduction was already evident by age about 36. Estimates of total diversity based on one million sequenced T cells were regarded as lower bounds and as underestimates. The percentage of naive T cells measured by flow cytometry correlated strongly with observed TCR beta diversity.

Library creation used 5' RACE. Reads for this sample came from an Illumina HiSeq 2500. A second PCR of about 6 to 12 cycles was performed with a sample-barcoded 5' primer and a J-beta primer mix. A template-switch 5' adaptor carrying 12 random nucleotides introduced a unique molecular identifier onto each TCR beta cDNA molecule. Each sample yielded at least 3 million CDR3-containing paired-end reads. The Mint cDNA synthesis kit, primed by a TRBC-specific oligonucleotide, was used to synthesize first-strand cDNA from all RNA. All cDNA was treated with uracil-DNA glycosylase and then went through a first 18-cycle PCR with the universal primers M1SS and BC2_uni_R. As for how the authors treated the data: For normalization, 1 million high-quality reads were randomly selected from each sample, with every read carrying a distinct molecular identifier. Instead of being binned into consensus sequences, reads with shared molecular identifiers were discarded. MiTCR, with a Q25 quality threshold and the strictest error-elimination algorithm, was used for CDR3 identification, clonotype clustering and error correction. A nonparametric unseen species model using Euler transformation provided a lower-bound estimate of total TCR beta diversity. Clones were called with MiXCR by TCRdb after fastp trimmed the public reads at Q25, and only in-frame beta chains were retained. Rows matching on CDR3 protein sequence are summarized as one entry with the most common DNA and genes. These V and J calls rely on TCRdb rather than the paper's analysis. A total of around 780,000 distinct CDR3 sequences appear in this sample, approximately 60% of them only once. The top ten constitute about a quarter of the sample.

Systemically healthy Caucasian individuals from Russia, 39 in total and aged about 6 to 90 years, were included as donors. Each donor gave ten milliliters of peripheral blood, drawn into EDTA-treated Vacutainer tubes. PBMCs were isolated by Ficoll-Paque density-gradient centrifugation, with at least 7 million obtained per sample. Trizol reagent was used to extract total RNA from PBMCs, with at least 5 micrograms per sample. For every donor, an aliquot of PBMCs went through flow cytometry to measure the percentages of naive CD45RAhigh/CD27high T cells. V gives up 4 bases and J gives up 7 bases, and the segment between their germline ends measures 26 bases. Its CDR3 holds 17 amino acids, cysteine through phenylalanine. The entry retains the CDR3 DNA only, 51 bases that are in frame from base 1. CDR1 and CDR2, looked up from the germline V gene (reference sequence), are DFQATT and SNEGSKA. About this clonotype itself: The antigen it binds to is not known. Base qualities are not at hand, and no much larger clone is one base apart.

Sequencing was carried out using blood. The clonotype originates from a man aged 35 to 55 in good health. This sequence uses TRBV20-1 and TRBJ2-1; TRBD2 is possibly the D segment (5 matching bases). The DNA sequence follows: TGCAGTGCTAATAGGCGGGTTGACATCGACAAGATAAATGAGCAGTTCTTC. This codes for CSANRRVDIDKINEQFF.